Listed here are 29 T cell receptor beta chains from one sample, sequenced in a study of CD8+CD57+ T cells in acquired aplastic anemia. Genomic DNA templated the TCR beta VDJ and CDR3 profiling. TCRdb recomputed calls from the reads with MiXCR, one row per CDR3 protein. The data hold fewer than 150,000 distinct CDR3 sequences, with 48% observed a single time. The sequenced material came from sorted CD4+, CD8+, or CD8+CD57+ T cells (not recorded which) from PBMCs. The receptors derive from a human donor in good health, serving as a control.

Note on this clonotype: In this CDR3 the conserved last residue, phenylalanine or tryptophan, is missing, so a read error is likely. No DNA is shown, since the ends of the CDR3 on it are uncertain; the CDR3 is the one TCRdb lists. This chain uses TRBV9 with TRBJ2-7; the D segment call TRBD2 is taken from the table without a DNA check. The V gene's germline CDR1 is SGDLS and CDR2 YYNGEE. The CDR3 is 8 amino acids long, termini counted. The CDR3 region is CASSPAAG.

The rearrangement joins TRBV25-1 to TRBJ1-1, with TRBD1 identical over 7 bases. Trimming took 8 bases from V and 1 from J; bases not matched to a gene: 7. The germline gives CDR1 MGHDK, CDR2 SYGVNS. CDR3 length: 14 amino acids. The CDR3 here is CASHRGGSNTEAFF. CDR3 sequence (DNA): TGTGCCAGCCATCGAGGGGGCTCGAACACTGAAGCTTTCTTT.

As DNA, the CDR3 is TGCGCCAGCAGCTTGTGGTTACAGCGGGAAGCGAATTCACCCCTCCACTTT. Protein sequence: CASSLWLQREANSPLHF. V gene TRBV5-1 combines with J gene TRBJ1-6, with D unresolved. The length of the CDR3 is 17 residues. CDR1 is SGHRS, CDR2 YFSETQ, per germline. V was trimmed by 1 base and J by 7 bases, leaving 18 bases between them.

The CDR3 region has the DNA TGCGCCAGCAGCTGGCTCCCGGGACTAGCGGGGCGCACAGATACGCAGTATTTT. Its translation: CASSWLPGLAGRTDTQYF. The chain uses TRBV5-1 and TRBJ2-3; 13 bases map to TRBD2. The CDR3 consists of 18 residues. Germline CDR1 is SGHRS and CDR2 is YFSETQ. Germline trimming cut 3 bases from V and 1 base from J; bases unmatched to any gene: 8.

The chain has TRBV10-3 and TRBJ2-7; TRBD2 agrees at 13 bases. Germline trimming cut 2 bases from V and 4 bases from J; bases unmatched to any gene: 8. The V gene's germline CDR1 is ENHRY and CDR2 SYGVKD. The CDR3 loop spans 17 amino acids. CDR3 region: CAISELRTSGGGYEQYF. The CDR3 bases are TGTGCCATCAGTGAGCTCCGGACTAGCGGGGGTGGGTACGAGCAGTACTTC.

The chain combines TRBV2 with TRBJ1-2; D is possibly TRBD1 (6 bases). Germline lookup yields CDR1 SNHLY and CDR2 FYNNEI. The CDR3 extends over 11 amino acids. V dropped 6 bases and J dropped 7 bases, with 9 bases sitting between them. The CDR3: CASRQGIGYTF. The CDR3 DNA reads as TGTGCCAGCAGACAGGGTATTGGCTACACCTTC.

This clonotype has at least ten counts. The chain combines TRBV20-1 with TRBJ2-7, with D uncertain. The V end was cut by 1 base, the J end by 1 base, with 5 bases between. The CDR3 is made up of 12 amino acids. Germline-derived CDR1 and CDR2 are DFQATT and SNEGSKA (reference sequence). This chain's CDR3 is CSARVASYEQYF. As DNA, the CDR3 is TGCAGTGCTAGAGTTGCGTCCTACGAGCAGTACTTC.

The V gene is TRBV24-1, the J gene TRBJ1-6, with 8 positions matching TRBD1. Trimming removed 11 bases from V and 8 bases from J; junction bases left unmatched: 10. The CDR3 is 14 amino acids. CDR1 is KGHDR, CDR2 SFDVKD, per germline. The CDR3 nucleotides read TGTGCCAGCAGATCGGGACAGGTGTATTCACCCCTCCACTTT. Protein: CASRSGQVYSPLHF.

The table lists this clonotype with many counts. The J gene is TRBJ2-7, the V gene TRBV7-3; the match to TRBD1 covers 7 bases. CDR1 and CDR2 from the germline V gene are SGHTA and FQGTGA. This CDR3 has 13 amino acids. The V gene end was trimmed by 4 bases and the J gene end by 3 bases; junction bases not matched to a gene: 3. The CDR3 nucleotides are TGTGCCAGCAGCTCGGGACAGCTCTACGAGCAGTACTTC. Translating it yields CASSSGQLYEQYF.

This chain connects TRBV29-1 to TRBJ2-7, with 8 positions matching TRBD1. Trimming cost V 5 bases and J 4 bases; bases outside gene matches: 4. Per the germline V gene, CDR1 is SQVTM and CDR2 is ANQGSEA. CDR3 size: 12 residues. The CDR3 sequence is CSVRTGRYEQYF. In DNA, the CDR3 is TGCAGCGTTCGGACAGGGCGGTACGAGCAGTACTTC.

This sequence joins TRBV27 and TRBJ1-5; no clear D. CDR3 length: 14 residues. The V and J ends lost 0 bases and 7 bases respectively, with 10 bases between them. The germline V gene encodes CDR1 MNHEY and CDR2 SMNVEV (reference sequence). CDR3 region: CASSLSGIHQPQHF. The DNA of the CDR3 is TGTGCCAGCAGTTTATCAGGGATACACCAGCCCCAGCATTTT.

This chain joins TRBV7-8 and TRBJ1-1; perhaps TRBD1 as D (5 bases). This CDR3 comprises 11 residues. V shed 3 bases and J shed 7 bases, with 6 bases lying between them. CDR1 and CDR2 from the germline V gene are SGHVS and FQNEAQ. CDR3: CASSFRVEAFF. The CDR3 bases are TGTGCCAGCAGCTTCAGGGTTGAAGCTTTCTTT. The full variable domain, its missing parts supplied by reference TRBV7-8 and TRBJ1-1, is GAGVSQSPRYKVAKRGQDVALRCDPISGHVSLFWYQQALGQGPEFLTYFQNEAQLDKSGLPSDRFFAERPEGSVSTLKIQRTQQEDSAVYLCASSFRVEAFFGQGTRLTVV.

The rearrangement joins TRBV7-9 to TRBJ1-2, with 8 bases that match TRBD1. This CDR3 region has 14 residues. V lost 5 bases, J lost 8 bases, and 10 bases stayed unmatched. CDR1 and CDR2 (germline): SEHNR, FQNEAQ (reference sequence). The CDR3 DNA reads TGTGCCAGCAGCCGCGGACAGGGACGAGAAGGCTACACCTTC. Translation gives CASSRGQGREGYTF.

This clonotype showed up many times. The chain is built from TRBV5-1 and TRBJ2-3; D is uncertain. This CDR3 is 15 amino acids long. The ends were cut back, 4 bases at V and 2 bases at J, with 14 bases in the middle. The germline CDR1 and CDR2 sequences are SGHRS and YFSETQ. The CDR3 region has the DNA TGCGCCAGCAGCCGGATGGGATTCCCCACAGATACGCAGTATTTT. Amino acids: CASSRMGFPTDTQYF.

The V and J genes are TRBV7-3 and TRBJ2-2; 12 nucleotides match TRBD2. This CDR3 is 17 amino acids long. With V trimmed by 5 bases and J by 5 bases, 9 bases remained unmatched. Germline V CDR1 and CDR2: SGHTA, FQGTGA. In DNA, the CDR3 is TGTGCCAGCAGCCCGACTAGCGGGGGCTACGGAACCGGGGAGCTGTTTTTT. This translates into CASSPTSGGYGTGELFF.

This sequence joins TRBV2 and TRBJ1-1; unclear D gene. CDR3 length: 15 residues. Trimming cost V 5 bases and J 1 base, with 14 bases left between them. CDR1 SNHLY and CDR2 FYNNEI come from the germline V gene. The CDR3 is CASSPFSDGNTEAFF. CDR3 coding DNA: TGTGCCAGCAGTCCCTTCTCGGATGGGAACACTGAAGCTTTCTTT.

The sample holds one count of this clonotype. It may be a read error: a sequence one base away is much more abundant. This chain connects TRBV6-2 or TRBV6-3 to TRBJ2-1, with 8 positions matching TRBD2. Germline CDR1 MNHEY, CDR2 SVGEGT. The CDR3 covers 14 residues. V was clipped by 7 bases and J by 7 bases; unmatched bases: 9. The CDR3 sequence: CASTSSGSWNEQFF. DNA for the CDR3: TGTGCCAGCACTTCCAGCGGGAGCTGGAATGAGCAGTTCTTC.

This clonotype has just one count. A read error may explain this, as a much larger clone is one base away. The V gene is TRBV20-1, the J gene TRBJ1-2; 7 nucleotides match TRBD1. The CDR3 is 13 amino acids. In germline, CDR1 is DFQATT, CDR2 SNEGSKA (reference sequence). The CDR3 nucleotides read TGCAGTGCGCCGACAGGGACTAATTATGGCCACACCTTC. This translates into CSAPTGTNYGHTF.

This clonotype came up many times. This chain connects TRBV7-2 to TRBJ1-2, with 12 positions matching TRBD1. Germline V gene data show CDR1 as SGHTA and CDR2 as FQGNSA. The CDR3 is made up of 17 amino acids. The trim removed 0 bases at V and 6 bases at J, leaving 8 bases unmatched. This CDR3 reads CASSLAIWDRGLDGYTF. In nucleotides, the CDR3 is TGTGCCAGCAGCTTAGCCATCTGGGACAGGGGGCTTGATGGCTACACCTTC.

The J gene is TRBJ2-7, the V gene TRBV12-3 or TRBV12-4; 8 nucleotides line up with TRBD1. This CDR3 is 16 amino acids long. Germline trimming cut 5 bases from V and 0 bases from J; bases unmatched to any gene: 9. In DNA, the CDR3 is TGTGCCAGCAGTCACCTGACAGGGGAGGCCTCCTACGAGCAGTACTTC. It specifies CASSHLTGEASYEQYF.

The rearrangement joins TRBV15 to TRBJ1-4, with D tentatively TRBD1 (5 bases). Germline values: CDR1 LNHNV, CDR2 YYDKDF (reference sequence). The V and J ends lost 3 bases and 2 bases respectively, with 16 bases between them. The CDR3 sequence is 17 residues long. The DNA for the CDR3 is TGTGCCACCAGCAGCCGACAGACTCTAGGGACTAATGAAAAACTGTTTTTT. It encodes CATSSRQTLGTNEKLFF.

In this sample, this clonotype turned up many times. This chain connects TRBV12-3 or TRBV12-4 to TRBJ2-5; perhaps TRBD1 as D (6 bases). The CDR3 has 13 amino acids. V was trimmed by 6 bases and J by 7 bases, leaving 15 bases between them. For the CDR3, the DNA is TGTGCCAGCAGCCCCCAGGGGAGCGGGACCCAGTACTTC. It specifies CASSPQGSGTQYF.

The chain joins TRBV15 to TRBJ2-3; D not resolved. The CDR3 spans 15 residues. CDR1 is LNHNV and CDR2 is YYDKDF in the germline V gene (reference sequence). V was trimmed by 0 bases and J by 1 base, leaving 8 bases between them. The CDR3 region has the DNA TGTGCCACCAGCAGAGATAGGTGGGGCACAGATACGCAGTATTTT. Its translation is CATSRDRWGTDTQYF.

This clonotype occurred many times. CDR3 region: CSATPFLSPDVGSTDTQYF. The CDR3 region has the DNA TGCAGTGCTACGCCATTTCTTTCCCCGGACGTCGGTAGCACAGATACGCAGTATTTT. The chain recombines TRBV20-1 with TRBJ2-3; D is unresolved. Germline values: CDR1 DFQATT, CDR2 SNEGSKA (reference sequence). Trimming left V 4 bases short and J 0 bases short, with 26 bases between. This CDR3 region has 19 residues.

The chain recombines TRBV20-1 with TRBJ1-1, with 7 bases lining up with TRBD1. The germline V gene has CDR1 DFQATT and CDR2 SNEGSKA (reference sequence). CDR3 length: 14 amino acids. The junction had 10 bases not matched to a gene; V was cut back by 6 bases and J by 3 bases. Here the CDR3 DNA reads TGCAGTGCCAGGGGGGGCACTGGGGACACTGAAGCTTTCTTT. Amino acid sequence: CSARGGTGDTEAFF.

This clonotype was counted many times. The chain joins TRBV5-4 to TRBJ1-2, with a possible D match to TRBD1 (5 bases). Germline loops: CDR1 SGHNT, CDR2 YYREEE (reference sequence). Trimming took off 3 bases at V and 2 bases at J, with 11 bases between the two ends. This CDR3 comprises 14 residues. In nucleotides, the CDR3 is TGTGCCAGCAGCTGGGACGGTTTAAACTATGGCTACACCTTC. It is translated as CASSWDGLNYGYTF.

At least ten counts were recorded for this clonotype. V is TRBV19 and J is TRBJ1-4, with 11 bases that match TRBD1. There are 18 residues in the CDR3. V was clipped by 0 bases and J by 4 bases; unmatched bases: 7. CDR1 and CDR2 from the germline V gene are LNHDA and SQIVND (reference sequence). The CDR3 reads CASSIDLRTGGVNEKLFF. CDR3 coding DNA: TGTGCCAGTAGTATAGATCTACGGACAGGGGGCGTTAATGAAAAACTGTTTTTT.

Comments on this clonotype: A much larger clone lies one base from this, so it may be a read error. The CDR3 ends on some other residue instead of the conserved phenylalanine or tryptophan, so this is likely a read error. The chain's CDR3 is CSVYDEKLFL. The CDR3 DNA follows: TGCAGCGTTTACGATGAAAAACTGTTTCTT. V gene TRBV20-1 combines with J gene TRBJ1-4; D remains unclear. Germline loops: CDR1 DFQATT, CDR2 SNEGSKA (reference sequence). This CDR3 is 10 amino acids long.

The rearrangement uses TRBV20-1 and TRBJ2-7; TRBD1 matches at 9 bases. After removal of 1 base from V and 6 bases from J, the junction contained 7 bases not matched to a gene. Germline V gene data show CDR1 as DFQATT and CDR2 as SNEGSKA (reference sequence). The CDR3 totals 14 residues. The DNA of the CDR3 is TGCAGTGCTAGAGCCGGGGACAGGGACGGCGAGCAGTACTTC. Protein product: CSARAGDRDGEQYF.